The 6 T cell receptor beta chains below all came from one sample that was sequenced in a study of blood T cells in healthy people across ages. For the second PCR, which ran for about 7 to 11 cycles, a sample-barcoded 5' primer and a J-beta primer mix were used. TCRdb re-analysed the 5' RACE reads in MiXCR, keeping a single row per CDR3 protein. Among over 1,500,000 distinct CDR3 sequences listed, roughly 49% were seen once. The material sequenced was blood. The source is a woman aged 40-49 years in good health.

This chain uses TRBV12-3 or TRBV12-4 with TRBJ1-2; possible D gene TRBD1, 5 bases. The CDR3 is 14 amino acids. V was shortened by 5 bases and J by 2 bases, with 12 bases between the two germline ends. CDR3 nucleotide sequence: TGTGCCAGCAGTGCCTACAGGTTAAACTATGGCTACACCTTC. Protein sequence: CASSAYRLNYGYTF.

This clonotype showed up just once. The rearrangement uses TRBV7-9 and TRBJ2-3; TRBD1 agrees at 8 bases. This CDR3 is 15 amino acids long. Germline-derived CDR1 and CDR2 are SEHNR and FQNEAQ (reference sequence). With 5 bases clipped from V and 2 bases from J, the junction kept 6 bases outside the gene matches. DNA for the CDR3: TGTGCCAGCAGCAAAGGGGACAGGCTCACAGATACGCAGTATTTT. It specifies CASSKGDRLTDTQYF.

This clonotype was found a few times. This sequence joins TRBV5-1 and TRBJ2-1; D assignment may be TRBD1 or TRBD2 (6 bases each). The CDR3 has 15 residues. V was shortened by 3 bases and J by 8 bases, with 18 bases between the two germline ends. CDR1 SGHRS and CDR2 YFSETQ come from the germline V gene. CDR3 coding DNA: TGCGCCAGCAGCTGGGTGGGGGGCATTATAGATGAGCAGTTCTTC. This codes for CASSWVGGIIDEQFF. Filled out from reference TRBV5-1 and TRBJ2-1, the complete variable domain reads KAGVTQTPRYLIKTRGQQVTLSCSPISGHRSVSWYQQTPGQGLQFLFEYFSETQRNKGNFPGRFSGRQFSNSRSEMNVSTLELGDSALYLCASSWVGGIIDEQFFGPGTRLTVL.

This clonotype appeared a few times. The V and J genes are TRBV7-2 and TRBJ1-2; TRBD1 might be the D (6 bases). The V end was cut by 1 base, the J end by 8 bases, with 17 bases between. The CDR3 length is 15 residues. Germline V gene lookup returns CDR1 SGHTA and CDR2 FQGNSA. This CDR3 reads CASSLVGGQGGGYTF. The DNA for the CDR3 is TGTGCCAGCAGCTTAGTCGGGGGGCAGGGCGGAGGCTACACCTTC.

This rearrangement joins TRBV6-5 to TRBJ2-2; D remains unclear. Germline V gives CDR1 MNHEY, CDR2 SVGAGI. Trimming removed 4 bases at V and 0 bases at J, with 3 bases between. This CDR3 spans 13 amino acids. DNA of the CDR3: TGTGCCAGCAGTTTTACGAACACCGGGGAGCTGTTTTTT. Protein sequence: CASSFTNTGELFF.

This clonotype was observed a single time. The J gene is TRBJ2-1, the V gene TRBV6-2 or TRBV6-3, with a tentative D call TRBD1 (6 bases). This CDR3 has 18 amino acids. V shed 5 bases and J shed 4 bases, with 24 bases lying between them. CDR1 MNHEY and CDR2 SVGEGT come from the germline V gene. CDR3 in amino acids: CASSRAPRGGRRYNEQFF. DNA of the CDR3: TGTGCCAGCAGTCGCGCCCCCAGGGGCGGAAGGAGATACAATGAGCAGTTCTTC.